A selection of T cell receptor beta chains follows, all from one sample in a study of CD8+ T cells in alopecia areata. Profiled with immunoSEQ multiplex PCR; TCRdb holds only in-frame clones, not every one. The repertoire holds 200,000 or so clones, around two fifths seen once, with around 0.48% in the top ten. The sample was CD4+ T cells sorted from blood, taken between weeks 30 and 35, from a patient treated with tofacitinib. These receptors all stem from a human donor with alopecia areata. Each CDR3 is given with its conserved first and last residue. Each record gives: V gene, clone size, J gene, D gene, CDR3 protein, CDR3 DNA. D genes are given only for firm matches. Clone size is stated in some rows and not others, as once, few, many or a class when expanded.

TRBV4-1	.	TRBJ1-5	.	CASSQDGGENQPQHF	TGCGCCAGCAGCCAAGATGGGGGAGAGAATCAGCCCCAGCATTTT
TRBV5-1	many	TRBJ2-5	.	CASSLEETQYF	TGCGCCAGCAGCTTGGAAGAGACCCAGTACTTC
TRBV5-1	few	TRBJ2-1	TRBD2	CASSLLRLAGDNEQFF	TGCGCCAGCAGCTTGTTGCGCCTAGCGGGAGACAATGAGCAGTTCTTC
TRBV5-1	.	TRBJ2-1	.	CASSLFGLYNEQFF	TGCGCCAGCAGCTTGTTTGGCCTCTACAATGAGCAGTTCTTC
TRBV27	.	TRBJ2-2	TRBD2	CASSLREGRGLFF	TGTGCCAGCAGTCTCCGGGAGGGCAGGGGACTGTTTTTT
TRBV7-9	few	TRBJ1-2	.	CASSATANYGYTF	TGTGCCAGCAGCGCGACAGCTAACTATGGCTACACCTTC
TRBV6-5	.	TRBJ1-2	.	CASRRGDGYTF	TGTGCCAGCAGGAGAGGGGATGGCTACACCTTC
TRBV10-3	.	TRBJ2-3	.	CAISRQLVTDTQYF	TGTGCCATCAGTAGACAGTTGGTCACAGATACGCAGTATTTT
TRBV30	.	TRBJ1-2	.	CAWNVQGGYTF	TGTGCCTGGAATGTCCAAGGTGGCTACACCTTC
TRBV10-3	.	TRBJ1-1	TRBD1	CAISGQGSTEAFF	TGTGCCATCAGTGGACAGGGGAGCACTGAAGCTTTCTTT
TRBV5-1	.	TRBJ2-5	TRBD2	CASSLPGTSGGVETQYF	TGCGCCAGCAGCTTGCCAGGGACTAGCGGGGGCGTAGAGACCCAGTACTTC
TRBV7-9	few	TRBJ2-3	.	CASSFQRGNTDTQYF	TGTGCCAGCAGCTTCCAAAGGGGAAACACAGATACGCAGTATTTT
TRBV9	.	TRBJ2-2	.	CASSTYTGIRSGELFF	TGTGCCAGCAGCACTTACACGGGGATTAGGTCCGGGGAGCTGTTTTTT
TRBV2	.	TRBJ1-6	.	CASSAAPNSPLHF	TGTGCCAGCTCTGCAGCCCCCAATTCACCCCTCCACTTT
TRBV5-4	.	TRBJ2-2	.	CASSSGRDEAGELFF	TGTGCCAGCAGCTCCGGACGGGACGAGGCCGGGGAGCTGTTTTTT
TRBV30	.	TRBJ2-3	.	CAWSRGPGADTQYF	TGTGCCTGGAGTCGGGGCCCGGGAGCAGATACGCAGTATTTT
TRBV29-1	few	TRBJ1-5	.	CSASYSNQPQHF	TGCAGCGCCTCATATAGCAATCAGCCCCAGCATTTT
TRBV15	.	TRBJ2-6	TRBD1	CATSRFRDRAGANVLTF	TGTGCCACCAGCAGATTCCGGGACAGGGCCGGGGCCAACGTCCTGACTTTC
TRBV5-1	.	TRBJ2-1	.	CASSPDGVVSYNEQFF	TGCGCCAGCAGCCCGGACGGGGTCGTCTCCTACAATGAGCAGTTCTTC
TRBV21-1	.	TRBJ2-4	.	CAGMKGENIQYF	TGTGCGGGAATGAAAGGAGAAAACATTCAGTACTTC
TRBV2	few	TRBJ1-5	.	CASLPGVGLWQPQHF	TGTGCCAGCCTCCCGGGGGTAGGTCTTTGGCAGCCCCAGCATTTT
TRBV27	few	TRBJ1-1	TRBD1	CASSLSGGGQNTEAFF	TGTGCCAGCAGTTTATCGGGAGGGGGCCAGAACACTGAAGCTTTCTTT
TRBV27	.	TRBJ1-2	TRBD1	CASRYTGGNGYTF	TGTGCCAGCAGGTATACAGGGGGAAACGGCTACACCTTC
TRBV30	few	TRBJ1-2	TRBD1	CAWRTGVTYYGYTF	TGTGCCTGGAGGACAGGGGTTACGTACTATGGCTACACCTTC
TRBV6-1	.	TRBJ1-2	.	CASRGYYGYTF	TGTGCCAGCAGGGGTTACTATGGCTACACCTTC
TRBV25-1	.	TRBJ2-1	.	CASSELGSALNEQFF	TGTGCCAGCAGTGAATTAGGGTCAGCTCTTAATGAGCAGTTCTTC
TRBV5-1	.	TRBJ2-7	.	CASSLVVSPYEQYF	TGCGCCAGCAGCTTGGTTGTCAGCCCCTACGAGCAGTACTTC
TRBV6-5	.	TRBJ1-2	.	CASSYGAGLNYGYTF	TGTGCCAGCAGTTACGGGGCAGGGCTTAACTATGGCTACACCTTC
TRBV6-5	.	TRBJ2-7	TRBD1	CASSYSDRGSYEQYF	TGTGCCAGCAGTTACTCGGACAGGGGGAGTTACGAGCAGTACTTC
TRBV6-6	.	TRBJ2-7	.	CASRAQTYEQYF	TGTGCCAGCAGGGCCCAGACTTACGAGCAGTACTTC
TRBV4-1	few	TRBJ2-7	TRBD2	CASSHAAGITSYEQYF	TGCGCCAGCAGCCATGCAGCGGGAATCACCTCCTACGAGCAGTACTTC
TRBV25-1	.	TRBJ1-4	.	CASSGGAGEKLFF	TGTGCCAGCAGTGGAGGGGCTGGTGAAAAACTGTTTTTT
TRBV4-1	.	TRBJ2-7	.	CASSRGTDLYEQYF	TGCGCCAGCAGCCGCGGGACGGATCTCTACGAGCAGTACTTC
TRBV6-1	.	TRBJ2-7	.	CASLLSGVSYEQYF	TGTGCCAGTTTACTTTCAGGGGTGAGCTACGAGCAGTACTTC
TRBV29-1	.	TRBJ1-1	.	CSGRNTEAFF	TGCAGCGGGAGGAACACTGAAGCTTTCTTT
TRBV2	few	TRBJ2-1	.	CAHARGRYNEQFF	TGTGCCCACGCTAGGGGCCGTTACAATGAGCAGTTCTTC
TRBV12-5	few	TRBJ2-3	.	CASGLVLRGSTDTQYF	TGTGCTAGTGGTTTGGTATTGCGGGGCAGCACAGATACGCAGTATTTT
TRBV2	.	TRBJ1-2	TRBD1	CASSERGGESYTF	TGTGCCAGCAGTGAACGAGGGGGCGAGAGCTACACCTTC
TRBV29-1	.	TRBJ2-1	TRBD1	CSVERQGLGEQFF	TGCAGCGTTGAACGACAGGGTTTGGGTGAGCAGTTCTTC
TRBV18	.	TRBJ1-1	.	CASSPRINKNTEAFF	TGTGCCAGCTCACCTAGAATTAACAAGAACACTGAAGCTTTCTTT
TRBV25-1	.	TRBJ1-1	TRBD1	CATRTGGNTEAFF	TGTGCCACCCGGACAGGTGGGAACACTGAAGCTTTCTTT
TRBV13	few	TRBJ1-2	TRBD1	CASSSPGQGNYGYTF	TGTGCCAGCAGCTCCCCGGGACAGGGGAACTATGGCTACACCTTC
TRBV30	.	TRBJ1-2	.	CAWRSPPNYGYTF	TGTGCCTGGAGGTCTCCCCCTAACTATGGCTACACCTTC
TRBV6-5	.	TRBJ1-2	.	CASSYKKYYGYTF	TGTGCCAGCAGTTACAAGAAGTACTATGGCTACACCTTC
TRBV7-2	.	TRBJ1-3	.	CASSPRQNSGNTIYF	TGTGCCAGCAGCCCCCGCCAGAACTCTGGAAACACCATATATTTT
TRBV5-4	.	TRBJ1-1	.	CASSLGARDINTEAFF	TGTGCCAGCAGCCTTGGGGCCCGGGACATCAACACTGAAGCTTTCTTT
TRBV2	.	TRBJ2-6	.	CASSGAGIVSGANVLTF	TGTGCCAGCAGTGGAGCAGGGATAGTATCTGGGGCCAACGTCCTGACTTTC
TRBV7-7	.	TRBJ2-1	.	CASSPGTAGVNEQFF	TGTGCCAGCAGCCCCGGGACAGCGGGCGTCAATGAGCAGTTCTTC
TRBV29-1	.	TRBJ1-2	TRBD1	CSVGTATNYGYTF	TGCAGCGTGGGGACAGCGACTAACTATGGCTACACCTTC
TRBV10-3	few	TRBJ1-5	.	CAISEGRQVGNQPQHF	TGTGCCATCAGTGAGGGGAGACAGGTGGGCAATCAGCCCCAGCATTTT
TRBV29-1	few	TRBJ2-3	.	CSVGVVGTDTQYF	TGCAGCGTCGGAGTGGTGGGCACAGATACGCAGTATTTT
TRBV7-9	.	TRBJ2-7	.	CASSFRPDEQYF	TGTGCCAGCAGCTTTAGACCAGACGAGCAGTACTTC
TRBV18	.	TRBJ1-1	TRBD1	CASSLDTGEGTEAFF	TGTGCCAGCTCACTCGATACAGGGGAAGGAACTGAAGCTTTCTTT
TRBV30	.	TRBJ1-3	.	CAWSDRSSGNTIYF	TGTGCCTGGAGTGACCGGTCCTCTGGAAACACCATATATTTT
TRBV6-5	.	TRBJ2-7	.	CASSYSAVGFEQYF	TGTGCCAGCAGTTACTCAGCGGTAGGGTTCGAGCAGTACTTC
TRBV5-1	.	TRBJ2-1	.	CASSLEGPDYNEQFF	TGCGCCAGCAGCTTGGAAGGGCCAGACTACAATGAGCAGTTCTTC
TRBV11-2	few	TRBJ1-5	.	CASSLGSSSNQPQHF	TGTGCCAGCAGCTTGGGATCCAGTAGCAATCAGCCCCAGCATTTT
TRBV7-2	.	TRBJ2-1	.	CASISGGATYNEQFF	TGTGCCAGCATTTCCGGGGGAGCCACCTACAATGAGCAGTTCTTC